One T cell receptor (beta chain) is described in this entry. Its antigen is as yet unknown. This sample is drawn from a study of Graves' ophthalmopathy and Graves' hyperthyroidism. The CDR3 is 14 amino acids. CDR1 is WNHNN and CDR2 is SYGVQD in the germline V gene (reference sequence). Between the trimmed V and J ends, which lost 3 bases and 6 bases, there was a span of 11 bases. TCR beta CDR3 regions were amplified from RNA transcripts. First-round RT-PCR employed HTBI primers, with a second-round multiplex PCR after it. TCRdb processed the multiplex PCR reads anew with MiXCR; each CDR3 protein has one entry. Among about 590,000 distinct CDR3 sequences listed, 35% to 40% were seen once. Study observations and caveats: Using a 13-signature model, the authors split ophthalmopathy from stable hyperthyroidism, with roughly 91% sensitivity and approximately 81% specificity. Blood also contained most of the expanded thyroid clonotypes above 0.001 frequency.

J is TRBJ2-2 and V is TRBV10-1; no clear D gene. Material: peripheral blood or thyroid tissue (not recorded which). The source is an adult man with Graves' hyperthyroidism. CDR3 in DNA: TGCGCCAGCAGTGACCGGGTTGGCGCCGGGGAGCTGTTTTTT. Encoded protein: CASSDRVGAGELFF.